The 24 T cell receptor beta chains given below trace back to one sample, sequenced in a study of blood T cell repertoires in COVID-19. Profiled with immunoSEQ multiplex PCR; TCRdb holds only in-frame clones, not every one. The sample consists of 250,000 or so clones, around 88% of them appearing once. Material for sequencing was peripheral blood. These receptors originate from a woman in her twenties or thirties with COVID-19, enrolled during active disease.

The CDR3 sequence is CASSLELLAGGSEQFF. The CDR3 DNA reads as TGCGCCAGCAGCTTGGAGTTGCTAGCGGGGGGTAGTGAGCAGTTCTTC. The chain links TRBV5-1 to TRBJ2-1; 11 bases fit TRBD2. V lost 0 bases to trimming and J lost 9 bases; unmatched junction nucleotides: 8. This CDR3 region has 16 residues. CDR1 is SGHRS, CDR2 YFSETQ, per germline.

This CDR3 reads CASSENPAGNIDTQYF. In DNA form, the CDR3 reads TGTGCCAGCAGTGAAAATCCAGCGGGGAACATAGATACGCAGTATTTT. V is TRBV2 and J is TRBJ2-3; 7 nucleotides align to TRBD2. Germline CDR1 is SNHLY and CDR2 is FYNNEI. CDR3 length: 16 residues. Germline trimming cut 2 bases from V and 5 bases from J; bases unmatched to any gene: 10.

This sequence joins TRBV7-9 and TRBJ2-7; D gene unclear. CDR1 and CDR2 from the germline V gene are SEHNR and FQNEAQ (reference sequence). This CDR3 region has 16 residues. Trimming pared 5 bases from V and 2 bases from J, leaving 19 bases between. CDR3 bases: TGTGCCAGCAGCGACGCCGGGTCCCTAAGGACCTACGAGCAGTACTTC. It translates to CASSDAGSLRTYEQYF.

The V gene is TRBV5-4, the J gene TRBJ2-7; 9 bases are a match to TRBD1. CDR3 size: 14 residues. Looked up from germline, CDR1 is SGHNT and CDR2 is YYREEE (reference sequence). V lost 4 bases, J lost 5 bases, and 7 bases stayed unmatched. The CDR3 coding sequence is TGTGCCAGCAGCGAACCGGGACAGGGACACGAGCAGTACGTC. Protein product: CASSEPGQGHEQYV.

The chain's CDR3 is CASSLVGQGNTEAFF. The CDR3 nucleotides are TGCGCCAGCAGCTTGGTCGGACAGGGCAACACTGAAGCTTTCTTT. The rearrangement links TRBV5-1 to TRBJ1-1, with 8 bases that match TRBD1. V shed 0 bases, J shed 2 bases, and the junction held 3 bases outside the gene matches. The germline CDR1 and CDR2 sequences are SGHRS and YFSETQ. The CDR3 is 15 residues long.

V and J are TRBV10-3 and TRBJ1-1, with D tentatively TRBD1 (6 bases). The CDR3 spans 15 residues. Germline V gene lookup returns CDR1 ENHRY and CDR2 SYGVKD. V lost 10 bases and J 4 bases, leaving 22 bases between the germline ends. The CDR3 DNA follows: TGTGCCACGAGCCTAAACAGGGATGGTATCACTGAAGCTTTCTTT. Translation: CATSLNRDGITEAFF.

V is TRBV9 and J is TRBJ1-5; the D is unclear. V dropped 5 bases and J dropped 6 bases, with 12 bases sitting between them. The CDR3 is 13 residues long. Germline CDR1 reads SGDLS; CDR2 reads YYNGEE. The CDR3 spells CASSSGSLQPQHF. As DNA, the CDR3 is TGTGCCAGCAGTAGCGGCTCTCTTCAGCCCCAGCATTTT.

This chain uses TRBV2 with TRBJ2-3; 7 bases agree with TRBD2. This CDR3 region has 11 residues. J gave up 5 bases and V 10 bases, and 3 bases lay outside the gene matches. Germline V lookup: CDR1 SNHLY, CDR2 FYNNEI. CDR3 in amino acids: CATIAGDTQYF. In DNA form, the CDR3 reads TGTGCCACCATAGCGGGAGATACGCAGTATTTT.

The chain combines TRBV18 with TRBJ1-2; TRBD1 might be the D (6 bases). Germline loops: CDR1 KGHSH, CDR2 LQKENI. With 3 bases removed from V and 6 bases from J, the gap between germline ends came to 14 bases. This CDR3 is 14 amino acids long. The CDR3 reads CASSPDPTGNGYTF. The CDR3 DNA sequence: TGTGCCAGCTCACCCGATCCCACAGGGAATGGCTACACCTTC.

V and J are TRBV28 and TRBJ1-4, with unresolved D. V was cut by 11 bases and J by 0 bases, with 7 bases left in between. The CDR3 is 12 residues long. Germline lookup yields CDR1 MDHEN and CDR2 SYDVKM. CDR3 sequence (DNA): TGTGCCTCCGGGGCAACTAATGAAAAACTGTTTTTT. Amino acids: CASGATNEKLFF. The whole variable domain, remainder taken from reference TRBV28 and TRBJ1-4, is DVKVTQSSRYLVKRTGEKVFLECVQDMDHENMFWYRQDPGLGLRLIYFSYDVKMKEKGDIPEGYSVSREKKERFSLILESASTNQTSMYLCASGATNEKLFFGSGTQLSVL.

CDR3 region: CASSYLGAATDTQYF. The CDR3 nucleotides read TGTGCCAGCAGCTATTTAGGGGCAGCCACAGATACGCAGTATTTT. The rearrangement joins TRBV5-6 to TRBJ2-3, with D possibly matching TRBD1 (5 bases). Germline V CDR1 and CDR2: SGHDT, YYEEEE. Trimming left V 3 bases short and J 2 bases short, with 13 bases between. The CDR3 is 15 residues long.

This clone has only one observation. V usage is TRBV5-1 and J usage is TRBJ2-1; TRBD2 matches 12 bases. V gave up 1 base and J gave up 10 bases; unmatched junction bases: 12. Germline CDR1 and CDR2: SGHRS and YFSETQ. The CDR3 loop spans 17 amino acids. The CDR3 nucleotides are TGCGCCAGCAGCTTGACCCCCGCTAGCGGGAGGGCCGGAGAGCAGTTCTTC. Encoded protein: CASSLTPASGRAGEQFF.

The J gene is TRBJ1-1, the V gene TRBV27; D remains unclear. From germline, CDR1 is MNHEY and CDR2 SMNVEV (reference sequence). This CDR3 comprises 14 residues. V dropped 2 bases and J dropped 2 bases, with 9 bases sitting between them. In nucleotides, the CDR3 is TGTGCCAGCAGTTTAAGGAGGGCAAACACTGAAGCTTTCTTT. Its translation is CASSLRRANTEAFF.

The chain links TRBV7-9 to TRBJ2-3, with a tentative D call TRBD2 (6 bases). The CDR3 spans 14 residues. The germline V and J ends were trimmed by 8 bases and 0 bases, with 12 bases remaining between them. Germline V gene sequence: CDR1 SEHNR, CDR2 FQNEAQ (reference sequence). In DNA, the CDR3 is TGTGCCAGCTGTTCGGGACTTAGCACAGATACGCAGTATTTT. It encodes CASCSGLSTDTQYF.

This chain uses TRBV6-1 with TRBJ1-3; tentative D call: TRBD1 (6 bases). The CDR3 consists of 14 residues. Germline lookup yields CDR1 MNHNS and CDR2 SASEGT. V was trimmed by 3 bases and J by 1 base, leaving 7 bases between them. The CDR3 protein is CASSEQGSGNTIYF. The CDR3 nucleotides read TGTGCCAGCAGTGAGCAGGGGTCTGGAAACACCATATATTTT.

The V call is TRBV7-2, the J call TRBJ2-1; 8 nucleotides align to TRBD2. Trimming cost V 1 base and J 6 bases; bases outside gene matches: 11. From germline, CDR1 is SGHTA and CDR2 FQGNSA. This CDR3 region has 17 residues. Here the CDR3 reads CASSLVDAGGVGNEQFF. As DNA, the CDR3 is TGTGCCAGCAGCTTAGTAGATGCGGGGGGTGTTGGCAATGAGCAGTTCTTC.

CDR3 in DNA: TGTGCCAGCAGCACCCAAGAACAGGGATCCCATGGCTACACCTTC. This translates into CASSTQEQGSHGYTF. The rearrangement uses TRBV7-8 and TRBJ1-2; D is perhaps TRBD1 (6 bases). The CDR3 is 15 amino acids. From germline, CDR1 is SGHVS and CDR2 FQNEAQ. V was trimmed by 5 bases and J by 6 bases, leaving 19 bases between them. Based on the CDR3 plus reference TRBV7-8 and TRBJ1-2, the full variable domain is GAGVSQSPRYKVAKRGQDVALRCDPISGHVSLFWYQQALGQGPEFLTYFQNEAQLDKSGLPSDRFFAERPEGSVSTLKIQRTQQEDSAVYLCASSTQEQGSHGYTFGSGTRLTVV.

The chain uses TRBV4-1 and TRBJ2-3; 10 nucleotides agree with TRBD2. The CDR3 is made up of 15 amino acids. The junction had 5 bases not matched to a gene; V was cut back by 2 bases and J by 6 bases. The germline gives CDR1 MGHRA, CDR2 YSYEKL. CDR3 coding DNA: TGCGCCAGCAGCCAACCGGGACTAGCGCCTGATACGCAGTATTTT. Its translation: CASSQPGLAPDTQYF.

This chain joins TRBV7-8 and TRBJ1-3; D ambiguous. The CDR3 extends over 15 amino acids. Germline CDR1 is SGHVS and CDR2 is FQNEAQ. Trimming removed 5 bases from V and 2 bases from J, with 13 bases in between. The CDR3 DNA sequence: TGTGCCAGCAGCCAAGTCGGGTGGCCTGGAAACACCATATATTTT. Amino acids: CASSQVGWPGNTIYF.

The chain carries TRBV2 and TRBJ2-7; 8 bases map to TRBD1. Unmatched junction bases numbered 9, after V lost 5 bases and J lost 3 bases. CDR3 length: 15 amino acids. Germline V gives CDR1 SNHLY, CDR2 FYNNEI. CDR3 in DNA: TGTGCCAGCAGTTGGTCGGGTGGACAGGGCTACGAGCAGTACTTC. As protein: CASSWSGGQGYEQYF.

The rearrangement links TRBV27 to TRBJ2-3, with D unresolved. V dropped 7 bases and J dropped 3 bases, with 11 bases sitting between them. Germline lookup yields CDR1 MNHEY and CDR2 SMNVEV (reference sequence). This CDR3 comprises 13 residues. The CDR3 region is CASTASGTDTQYF. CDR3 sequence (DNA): TGTGCCAGCACCGCTTCCGGGACAGATACGCAGTATTTT.

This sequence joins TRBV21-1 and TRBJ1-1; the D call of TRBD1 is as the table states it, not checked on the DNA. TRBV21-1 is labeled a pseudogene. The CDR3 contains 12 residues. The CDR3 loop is CASKAPGTEAFF. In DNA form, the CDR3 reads TGTGCCAGCAAAGCCCCAGGCACTGAAGCTTTCTTT.

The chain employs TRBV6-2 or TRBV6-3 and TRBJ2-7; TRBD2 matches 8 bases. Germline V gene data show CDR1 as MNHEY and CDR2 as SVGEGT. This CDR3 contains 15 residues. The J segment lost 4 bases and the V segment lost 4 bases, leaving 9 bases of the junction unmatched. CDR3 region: CASSSRASGSYEQYV. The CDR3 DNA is TGTGCCAGCAGTTCGCGGGCCAGCGGGAGTTACGAGCAGTACGTC.

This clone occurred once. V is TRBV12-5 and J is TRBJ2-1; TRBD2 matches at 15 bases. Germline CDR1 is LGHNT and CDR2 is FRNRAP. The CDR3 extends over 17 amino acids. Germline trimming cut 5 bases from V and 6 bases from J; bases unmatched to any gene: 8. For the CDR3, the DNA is TGTGCTAGTGGTCTCCAACCGGGACTAGCGGGGGGCAATGAGCAGTTCTTC. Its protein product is CASGLQPGLAGGNEQFF.